What follows describes a single T cell receptor beta chain. Its antigen is currently unknown. Germline V gives CDR1 SGHDT, CDR2 YYEEEE. This CDR3 contains 14 residues. The germline V and J ends were trimmed by 8 bases and 2 bases, with 17 bases remaining between them. Deep was the level used in running the assay. Original handling: Filtering of immunoSEQ junctional sequences could not match full-length read filtering. The table came from immunoSEQ multiplex PCR; TCRdb's copy has only in-frame clones and leaves some out. Clone size and V and J calls were adopted from that table, with D and trimming inferred from the DNA. The sample shows 700,000 to 950,000 clones, about 97% of them seen only once. These data are taken from a study of shared clonotypes between healthy human individuals. At the level of the study: CD8 memory received one plate per donor, CD8 naive two, CD4 memory three and CD4 naive three. General observations from the study: Few donors limited the genetic and exposure-history diversity represented.

CD45RO-negative, CCR7-positively selected cells formed the naive CD8 fraction, excluding terminally differentiated effector memory CD45RA+ cells. The rearrangement links TRBV5-6 to TRBJ2-7; maybe TRBD2 (5 bases). The specimen sequenced was naive CD8+ T cells sorted from blood. The receptor's source is a man younger than 45 in good health. The CDR3 here is CASESGKSTYEQYF. CDR3 coding DNA: TGTGCCAGTGAGTCCGGGAAGTCGACCTACGAGCAGTACTTC.